This T cell receptor beta chain is from a study of Graves' ophthalmopathy and Graves' hyperthyroidism (dated by TCRdb to the late 2010s). General notes on the study: Peripheral blood samples were taken at the time of initial diagnosis, before any treatment was given. TCR beta repertoire signatures were used to distinguish Graves' ophthalmopathy from Graves' hyperthyroidism and to predict progression to ophthalmopathy. In total, 135 blood samples were TCR-sequenced: approximately 42 ophthalmopathy, under 85 hyperthyroidism and some 17 hyperthyroidism-to-ophthalmopathy patients. To explore V-J signatures distinguishing ophthalmopathy from hyperthyroidism, a discovery set of under 110 patients (about 44 ophthalmopathy, some 57 stable hyperthyroidism) was enrolled. An independent validation cohort comprised 18 to 20 hyperthyroidism patients and roughly 15 patients who later progressed from hyperthyroidism to ophthalmopathy. T-cell repertoires of thyroid tissue and blood were compared in more than five hyperthyroidism patients. Following sampling, methimazole starting at 30 mg daily was administered to hyperthyroidism patients, and high-dose intravenous methylprednisolone was administered to ophthalmopathy patients.

General conclusions and limits of the study: In validation, the model predicted ophthalmopathy progression with about 70% sensitivity and about 77% specificity; fewer than 15 predicted patients were CT-confirmed with GO in a median of approximately six months. Most expanded thyroid clonotypes with frequency above 0.001 were also detected in blood, suggesting blood repertoires may reflect the thyroid immune response. No statistical method was used to predetermine the sample size, and group allocation was not hidden from the investigators. Ophthalmopathy was separated from stable hyperthyroidism by the 13-signature model with 85% to 90% sensitivity and about 81% specificity in cross-validation and with 80%/75% in the test set.

For repertoire sequencing, TCR beta CDR3 regions were amplified from RNA transcripts. A first-round RT-PCR used HTBI primers with the Qiagen OneStep RT-PCR kit, followed by a second-round multiplex PCR, size selection and purification. The libraries underwent paired-end sequencing with 100 bp reads on an Illumina HiSeq2000. The authors' pipeline ran thus. SOAPnuke was used to process the reads, removing any read that contained adapters or uncalled bases, had a mean Phred below 15, or lacked an exact match to the constant primer or identifier. High-quality paired reads were merged with COPE v1.2.5. Each unique nucleotide sequence was treated as a clonotype, and MiTCR v1.1 was used to align the clonotypes to the IMGT TRB V, D and J references. The analysis was limited to V-J combinations with a frequency above 0.0001, which together covered 99.2% of the repertoires. For each V-J combination, a TCR clonal expansion and chaos score was defined as the ratio of F50 clonal expansion to chaos observed in the TCRdist matrix. Welch's t-statistics and random forest were used to narrow the features down to more than 10 V-J combinations, which were then fed into a naive Bayes classifier. The similarity between thyroid and blood repertoires was quantified using the Morisita-Horn index. The public reads were reanalyzed by TCRdb: fastp trimming at Q25, MiXCR alignment, in-frame beta chains only. Entries that share a CDR3 protein sequence are merged under the most common genes and DNA. V and J calls and clone size were set by TCRdb, not the authors. The sample includes some 750,000 distinct CDR3 sequences, with roughly two fifths observed a single time. Approximately 43% of the sample lies in the top ten.

This clonotype was observed a few times. Its target antigen remains unknown. Base qualities were left out, and no much larger clone turns up one base away. Patients with ophthalmopathy had moderately to severely active disease, with a Clinical Activity Score of 3 or more, a NOSPECS grade of 4 or more, and a disease duration of less than 3 months. Anyone with other autoimmune diseases, uncontrolled infections, pregnancy or lactation was excluded from the study. Clinical symptoms, serum thyroxine, TRAb, thyroid ultrasound and orbital computed tomography were used for diagnosis. Ficoll-Paque density gradient centrifugation was used to isolate PBMCs from 8 to 10 ml of fresh peripheral blood. Total RNA was extracted with Trizol reagent and quality-checked on an Agilent 2100 Bioanalyzer. From the cysteine up to the phenylalanine, the CDR3 has a length of 14 residues. The sequence is cut down to CDR3 DNA, 42 bases in frame from base 1. Taken from the germline V gene (reference sequence), the CDR1 and CDR2 loops are LNHDA and SQIVND. The V end gives up 4 bases and the J end 6 bases, leaving 8 bases in the junction not matched to a gene.

This sequence uses TRBV19 and TRBJ2-7; TRBD1 matches 8 bases in the middle. This receptor was obtained from an adult man with Graves' ophthalmopathy. Specimen: peripheral blood. The nucleotide sequence reads as follows: TGTGCCAGTAGTAGCCGAGGACAGGGTACCGAGCAGTACTTC. This gives the protein CASSSRGQGTEQYF.